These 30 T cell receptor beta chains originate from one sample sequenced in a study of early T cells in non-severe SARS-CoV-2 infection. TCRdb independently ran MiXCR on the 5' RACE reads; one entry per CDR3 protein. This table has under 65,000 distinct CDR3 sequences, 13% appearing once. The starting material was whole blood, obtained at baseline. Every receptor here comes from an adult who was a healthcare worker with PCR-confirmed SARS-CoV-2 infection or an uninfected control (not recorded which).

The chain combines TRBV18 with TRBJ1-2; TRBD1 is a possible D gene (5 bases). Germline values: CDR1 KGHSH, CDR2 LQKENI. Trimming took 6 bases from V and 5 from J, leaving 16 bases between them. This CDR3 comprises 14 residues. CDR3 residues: CASSQTTEPYGYTF. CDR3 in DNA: TGTGCCAGCTCTCAGACGACAGAGCCTTATGGCTACACCTTC. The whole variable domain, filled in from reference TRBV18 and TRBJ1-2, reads NAGVMQNPRHLVRRRGQEARLRCSPMKGHSHVYWYRQLPEEGLKFMVYLQKENIIDESGMPKERFSAEFPKEGPSILRIQQVVRGDSAAYFCASSQTTEPYGYTFGSGTRLTVV.

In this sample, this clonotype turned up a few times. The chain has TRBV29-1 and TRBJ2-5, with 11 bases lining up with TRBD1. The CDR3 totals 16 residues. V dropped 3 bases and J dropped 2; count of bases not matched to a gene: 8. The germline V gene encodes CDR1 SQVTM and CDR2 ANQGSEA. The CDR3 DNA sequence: TGCAGCGTTGACGGGAAGGACAGGGGGCGTCAAGAGACCCAGTACTTC. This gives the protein CSVDGKDRGRQETQYF.

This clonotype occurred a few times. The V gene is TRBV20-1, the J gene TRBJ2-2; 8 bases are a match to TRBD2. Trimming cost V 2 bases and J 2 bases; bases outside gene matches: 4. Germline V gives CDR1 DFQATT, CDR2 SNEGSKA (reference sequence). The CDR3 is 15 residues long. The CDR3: CSARHGGVNTGELFF. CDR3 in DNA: TGCAGTGCTAGACACGGGGGGGTTAACACCGGGGAGCTGTTTTTT.

CDR3 sequence: CASSIGKEQFF. CDR3 bases: TGCGCCAGCAGCATTGGGAAAGAGCAGTTCTTC. This chain joins TRBV5-1 and TRBJ2-1, with unresolved D. Germline V CDR1 and CDR2: SGHRS, YFSETQ. Trimming left V 4 bases short and J 10 bases short, with 9 bases between. The CDR3 covers 11 residues.

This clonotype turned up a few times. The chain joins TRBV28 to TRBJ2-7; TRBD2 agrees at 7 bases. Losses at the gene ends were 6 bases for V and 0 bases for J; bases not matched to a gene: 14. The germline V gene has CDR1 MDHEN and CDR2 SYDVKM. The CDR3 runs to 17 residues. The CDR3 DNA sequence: TGTGCCAGCAGCTTGACCCTTAGCGGGCCAAGCTCCTACGAGCAGTACTTC. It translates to CASSLTLSGPSSYEQYF.

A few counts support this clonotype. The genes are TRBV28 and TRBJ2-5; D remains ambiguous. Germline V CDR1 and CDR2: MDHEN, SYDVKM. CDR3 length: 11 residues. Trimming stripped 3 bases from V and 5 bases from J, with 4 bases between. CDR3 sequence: CASSFEETQYF. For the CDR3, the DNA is TGTGCCAGCAGTTTCGAGGAGACCCAGTACTTC.

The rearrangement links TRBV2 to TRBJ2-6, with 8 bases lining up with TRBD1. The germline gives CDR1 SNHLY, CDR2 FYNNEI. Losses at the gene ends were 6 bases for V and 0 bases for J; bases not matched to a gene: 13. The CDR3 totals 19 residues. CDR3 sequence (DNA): TGTGCCAGCAGATCTGACAGGGGCGATGTTGCCTCTGGGGCCAACGTCCTGACTTTC. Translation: CASRSDRGDVASGANVLTF.

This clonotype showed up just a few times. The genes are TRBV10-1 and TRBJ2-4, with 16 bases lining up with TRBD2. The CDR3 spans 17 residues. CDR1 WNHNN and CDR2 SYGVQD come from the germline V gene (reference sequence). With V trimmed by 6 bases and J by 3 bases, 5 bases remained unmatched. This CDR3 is CASRGLAGGPVKNIQYF. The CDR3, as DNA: TGCGCCAGCAGGGGACTAGCGGGAGGGCCGGTCAAAAACATTCAGTACTTC.

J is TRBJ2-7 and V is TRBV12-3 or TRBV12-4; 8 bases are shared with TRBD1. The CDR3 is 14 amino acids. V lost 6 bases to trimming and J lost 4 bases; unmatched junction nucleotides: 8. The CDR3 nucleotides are TGTGCCAGCAGCCCCCGGACAGGGAGGTACGAGCAGTACTTC. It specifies CASSPRTGRYEQYF.

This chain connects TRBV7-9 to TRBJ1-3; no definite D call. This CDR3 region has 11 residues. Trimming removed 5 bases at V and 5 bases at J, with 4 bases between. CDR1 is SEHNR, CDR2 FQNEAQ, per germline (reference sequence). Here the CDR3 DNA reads TGTGCCAGCAGCGAGCGAAACACCATATATTTT. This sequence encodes CASSERNTIYF.

The CDR3 protein is CASSRRDTSYEQYF. In DNA form, the CDR3 reads TGTGCCAGCAGTCGCCGGGACACCTCCTACGAGCAGTACTTC. The V gene is TRBV28, the J gene TRBJ2-7, with D possibly being TRBD1 (6 bases). Germline CDR1 is MDHEN and CDR2 is SYDVKM. Trimming took 5 bases from V and 0 from J, leaving 11 bases between them. The CDR3 loop spans 14 amino acids. Drawing the rest from reference TRBV28 and TRBJ2-7, the complete variable domain is DVKVTQSSRYLVKRTGEKVFLECVQDMDHENMFWYRQDPGLGLRLIYFSYDVKMKEKGDIPEGYSVSREKKERFSLILESASTNQTSMYLCASSRRDTSYEQYFGPGTRLTVT.

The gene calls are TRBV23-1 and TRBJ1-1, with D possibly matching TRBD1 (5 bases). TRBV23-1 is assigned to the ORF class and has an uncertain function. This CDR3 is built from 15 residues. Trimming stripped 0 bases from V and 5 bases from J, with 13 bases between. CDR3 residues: CASSQSLGASTEAFF. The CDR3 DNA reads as TGCGCCAGCAGTCAATCGCTAGGGGCGTCGACTGAAGCTTTCTTT.

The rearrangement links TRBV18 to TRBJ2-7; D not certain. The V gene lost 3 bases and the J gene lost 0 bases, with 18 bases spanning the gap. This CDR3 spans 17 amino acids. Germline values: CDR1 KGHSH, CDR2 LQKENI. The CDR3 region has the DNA TGTGCCAGCTCACCGTCAGCCGGCCCAAGGGACTCCTACGAGCAGTACTTC. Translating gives CASSPSAGPRDSYEQYF.

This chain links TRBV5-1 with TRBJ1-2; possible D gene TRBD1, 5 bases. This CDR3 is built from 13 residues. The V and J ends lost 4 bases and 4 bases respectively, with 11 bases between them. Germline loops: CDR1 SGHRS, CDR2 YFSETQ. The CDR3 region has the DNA TGCGCCAGCAGCCCTGGGACCCTCTATGGCTACACCTTC. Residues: CASSPGTLYGYTF.

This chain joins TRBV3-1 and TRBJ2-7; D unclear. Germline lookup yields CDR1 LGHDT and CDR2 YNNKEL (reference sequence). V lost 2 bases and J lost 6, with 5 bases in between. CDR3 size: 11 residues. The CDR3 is CASSQSGEQYF. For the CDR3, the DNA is TGTGCCAGCAGCCAATCGGGCGAGCAGTACTTC.

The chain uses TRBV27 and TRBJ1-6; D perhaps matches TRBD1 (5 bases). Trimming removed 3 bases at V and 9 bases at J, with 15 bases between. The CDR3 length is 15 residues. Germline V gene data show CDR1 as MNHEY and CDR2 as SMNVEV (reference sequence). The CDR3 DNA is TGTGCCAGCAGTTTTTCTGGGACCCCGGCTTCACCCCTCCACTTT. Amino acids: CASSFSGTPASPLHF.

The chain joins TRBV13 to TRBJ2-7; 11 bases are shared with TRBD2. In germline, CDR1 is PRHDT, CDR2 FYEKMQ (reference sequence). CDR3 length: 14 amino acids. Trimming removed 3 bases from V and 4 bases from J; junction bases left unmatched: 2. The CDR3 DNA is TGTGCCAGCAGCTTGAGGACTAGCGGGTACGAGCAGTACTTC. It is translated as CASSLRTSGYEQYF.

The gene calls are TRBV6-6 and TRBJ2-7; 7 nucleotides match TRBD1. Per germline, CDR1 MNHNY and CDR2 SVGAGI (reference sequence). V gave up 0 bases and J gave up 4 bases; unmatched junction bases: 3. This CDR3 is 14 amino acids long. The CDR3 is CASSYSGTDYEQYF. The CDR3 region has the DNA TGTGCCAGCAGTTACTCCGGGACAGATTACGAGCAGTACTTC.

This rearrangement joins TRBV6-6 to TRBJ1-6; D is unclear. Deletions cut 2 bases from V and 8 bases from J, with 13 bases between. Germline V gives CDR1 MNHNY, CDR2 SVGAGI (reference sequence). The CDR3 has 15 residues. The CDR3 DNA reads TGTGCCAGCAGTTACGACGGGCGGAGAGATTCACCCCTCCACTTT. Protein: CASSYDGRRDSPLHF.

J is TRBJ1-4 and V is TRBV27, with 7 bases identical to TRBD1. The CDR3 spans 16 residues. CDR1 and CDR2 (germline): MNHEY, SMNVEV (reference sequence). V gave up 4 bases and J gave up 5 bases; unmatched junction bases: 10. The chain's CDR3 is CASSSRDSQMNEKLFF. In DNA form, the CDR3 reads TGTGCCAGCAGTTCAAGGGACAGCCAAATGAATGAAAAACTGTTTTTT.

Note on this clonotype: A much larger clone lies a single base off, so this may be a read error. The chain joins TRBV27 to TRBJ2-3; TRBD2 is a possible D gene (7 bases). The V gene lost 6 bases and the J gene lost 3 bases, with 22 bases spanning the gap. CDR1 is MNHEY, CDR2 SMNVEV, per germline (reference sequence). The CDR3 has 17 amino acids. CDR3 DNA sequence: TGTGCCAGCAGCCCATCCGCGGCGGGGGACATGACAGATACGCAGTATTTT. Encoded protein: CASSPSAAGDMTDTQYF.

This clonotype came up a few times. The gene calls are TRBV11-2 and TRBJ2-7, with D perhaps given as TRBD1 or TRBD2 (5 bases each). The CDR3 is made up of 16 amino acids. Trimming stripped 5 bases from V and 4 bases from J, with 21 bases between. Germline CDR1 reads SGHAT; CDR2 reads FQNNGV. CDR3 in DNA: TGTGCCAGCAGCCTTGGCCGGGACCTCCTACGGTACGAGCAGTACTTC. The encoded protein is CASSLGRDLLRYEQYF. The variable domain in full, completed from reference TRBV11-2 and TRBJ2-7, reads EAGVAQSPRYKIIEKRQSVAFWCNPISGHATLYWYQQILGQGPKLLIQFQNNGVVDDSQLPKDRFSAERLKGVDSTLKIQPAKLEDSAVYLCASSLGRDLLRYEQYFGPGTRLTVT.

CDR3 sequence: CASSVTSGGNTGELFF. The CDR3 DNA reads as TGTGCCAGTAGTGTTACTAGCGGGGGGAACACCGGGGAGCTGTTTTTT. The chain links TRBV19 to TRBJ2-2; 11 positions match TRBD2. This CDR3 spans 16 amino acids. CDR1 and CDR2 (germline): LNHDA, SQIVND (reference sequence). Germline trimming cut 5 bases from V and 1 base from J; bases unmatched to any gene: 3.

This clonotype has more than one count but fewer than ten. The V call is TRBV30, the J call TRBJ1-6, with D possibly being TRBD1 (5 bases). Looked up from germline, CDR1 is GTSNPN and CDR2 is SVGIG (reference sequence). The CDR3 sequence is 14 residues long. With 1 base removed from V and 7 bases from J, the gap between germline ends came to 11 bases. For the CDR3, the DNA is TGTGCCTGGAGTGCTACAGGATTCAATTCACCCCTCCACTTT. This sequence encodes CAWSATGFNSPLHF.

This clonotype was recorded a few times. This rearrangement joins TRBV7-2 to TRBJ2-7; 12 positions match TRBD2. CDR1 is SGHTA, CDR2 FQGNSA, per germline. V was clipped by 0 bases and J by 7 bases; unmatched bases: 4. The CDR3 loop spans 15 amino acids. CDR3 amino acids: CASSLAGGLAGEQYF. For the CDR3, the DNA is TGTGCCAGCAGCTTAGCGGGAGGACTAGCGGGAGAGCAGTACTTC.

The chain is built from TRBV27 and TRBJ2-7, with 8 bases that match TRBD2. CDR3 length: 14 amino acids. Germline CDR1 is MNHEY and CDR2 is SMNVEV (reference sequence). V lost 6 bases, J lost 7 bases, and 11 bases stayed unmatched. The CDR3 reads CASSLAGSEREQYF. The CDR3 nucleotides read TGTGCCAGCAGCTTAGCGGGGTCGGAGAGGGAGCAGTACTTC.

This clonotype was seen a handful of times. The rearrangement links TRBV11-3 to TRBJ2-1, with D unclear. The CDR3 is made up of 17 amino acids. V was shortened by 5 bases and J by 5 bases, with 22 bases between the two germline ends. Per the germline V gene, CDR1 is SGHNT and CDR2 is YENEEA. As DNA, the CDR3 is TGTGCCAGCAGCCCAGGTGGGGTCGCAGGCCCCAACAATGAGCAGTTCTTC. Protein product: CASSPGGVAGPNNEQFF.

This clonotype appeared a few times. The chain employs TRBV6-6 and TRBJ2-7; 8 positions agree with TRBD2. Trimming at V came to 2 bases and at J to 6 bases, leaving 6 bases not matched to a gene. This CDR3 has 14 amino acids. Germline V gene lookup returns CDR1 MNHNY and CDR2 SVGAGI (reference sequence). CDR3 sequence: CASSYKAGDSEQYF. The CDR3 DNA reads TGTGCCAGCAGTTACAAAGCGGGAGATAGCGAGCAGTACTTC.

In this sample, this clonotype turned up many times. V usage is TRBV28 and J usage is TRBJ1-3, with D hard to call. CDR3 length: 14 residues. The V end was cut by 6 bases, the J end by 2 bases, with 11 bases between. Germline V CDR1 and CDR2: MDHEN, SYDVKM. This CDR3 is CASRKRVAGNTIYF. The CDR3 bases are TGTGCCAGCAGAAAACGAGTCGCTGGAAACACCATATATTTT.

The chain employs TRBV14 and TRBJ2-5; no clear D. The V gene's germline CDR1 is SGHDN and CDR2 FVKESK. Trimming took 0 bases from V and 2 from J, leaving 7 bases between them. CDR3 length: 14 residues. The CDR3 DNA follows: TGTGCCAGCAGCCAAGAGGGATATCAAGAGACCCAGTACTTC. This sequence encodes CASSQEGYQETQYF.